This T cell receptor beta chain was sequenced in a study of blood T cell repertoires in COVID-19. Sequencing was performed with immunoSEQ multiplex PCR; in TCRdb, only in-frame clones are kept and a portion is missing. In the table there are approximately 32,000 clones, over 75% of which are singletons. The V gene end was trimmed by 4 bases and the J gene end by 4 bases; junction bases not matched to a gene: 10. The CDR3 sequence is 16 residues long. Germline values: CDR1 ENHRY, CDR2 SYGVKD. This TCR derives from a man aged 55-75 years with active COVID-19. The chain links TRBV10-3 to TRBJ1-1; 9 nucleotides line up with TRBD1. Sequenced: peripheral blood. The CDR3 sequence: CAISVKGTGLGTEAFF. The CDR3 DNA reads TGTGCCATCAGTGTAAAGGGGACAGGGCTAGGCACTGAAGCTTTCTTT.